The sample holds many counts of the clone carrying this TCR beta chain. Antigen unknown. The entry originates in a study of T cell repertoires in cytomegalovirus infection. The wider study: CMV epitopes that were recently identified and HLA-C-restricted were used alongside well-studied HLA-B-restricted ones. CMV infection together with matching HLA type was indicated by public TCR beta signatures. Findings and caveats of the study: Dominating the ex vivo response were HLA-C-restricted CMV-specific TCR beta clonotypes. Cumulative frequency of public TCR beta families picked out carriers of CMV plus the relevant HLA.

One entry per CDR3 protein results from TCRdb running MiXCR on the reads. In the table there are about 220,000 distinct CDR3 sequences, around 35% of which are singletons. This receptor was identified in a human donor in good health (CMV status not recorded). Some clones in this sample may be carry-over from other donors' samples. The material was CD8+ T cells from cultured PBMCs, obtained from culture after CMV antigen stimulation.

The DNA of the CDR3 is TGTGCCAGCAGCTTACGGGCTAGCGGGAGTAATGAGCAGTTCTTC. Translating it yields CASSLRASGSNEQFF. This sequence joins TRBV7-9 and TRBJ2-1; 10 nucleotides align to TRBD2. This CDR3 has 15 residues. V was clipped by 2 bases and J by 7 bases; unmatched bases: 5. CDR1 and CDR2 (germline): SEHNR, FQNEAQ (reference sequence).